These T cell receptor beta chains were read from a single sample in a study of siplizumab effects on memory and regulatory T cells. TCRdb's table, derived via immunoSEQ multiplex PCR, lists solely in-frame clones and lacks some. This table has 75,000 to 100,000 clones, about 95% appearing once. The specimen sequenced was non-Treg CD4+ T cells sorted from blood. Receptor source: a human donor in good health. CDR3s include the opening cysteine and the closing phenylalanine or tryptophan. Clone size, where shown, is once, few, many, or a class for clones that have expanded.

abundance,j_gene,v_gene,CDR3aa
-,TRBJ2-7,TRBV6-6,CASSTQDRGTYEQYF
-,TRBJ2-7,TRBV30,CAWNLGQGTYEQYF
-,TRBJ1-2,TRBV19,CASSKTKGGTGLTYGYTF
once,TRBJ2-1,TRBV7-3,CASSPTSGRAGGEQFF
-,TRBJ1-4,TRBV29-1,CSVVQGARGEKLFF
-,TRBJ1-2,TRBV6-1,CASRNAGQRYGYTF
-,TRBJ1-2,TRBV28,CASSWDIRNYGYTF
-,TRBJ1-5,TRBV30,CAWRLLTVQPQHF
-,TRBJ2-1,TRBV6-6,CASSYVGKNEQFF
-,TRBJ2-5,TRBV18,CASSPYWETQYF
-,TRBJ2-1,TRBV2,CASSELLAGGSNEQFF
-,TRBJ2-7,TRBV11-2,CASSVSTGGRVEQYF
-,TRBJ2-7,TRBV5-1,CASRAGTVSYEQYF
-,TRBJ1-5,TRBV5-6,CASSLDKNQPQHF
-,TRBJ1-5,TRBV9,CASSEGGQRFQPQHF
-,TRBJ1-1,TRBV6-5,CASSYSTGQNTEAFF
-,TRBJ2-3,TRBV7-3,CASSLTSGSYTQYF
once,TRBJ1-6,TRBV4-1,CASSQADRGSVSPLHF
-,TRBJ2-7,TRBV27,CASRRSGNIYEQYF
-,TRBJ2-5,TRBV18,CASSLGQERQETQYF
once,TRBJ2-1,TRBV7-2,CASSLNLYNEQFF
-,TRBJ2-3,TRBV7-8,CASSHEGADTQYF
once,TRBJ1-1,TRBV30,CAWTGGAEAFF
-,TRBJ2-1,TRBV7-9,CASSRVGTGLSTGHNEQFF
-,TRBJ2-2,TRBV4-1,CATSRLAATGELFF
-,TRBJ1-1,TRBV4-2,CASSQTRGRYTEAFF
-,TRBJ1-1,TRBV2,CASSLLRTNTEAFF
-,TRBJ2-5,TRBV4-2,CASSQQSGRGETQYF
-,TRBJ2-1,TRBV11-2,CASSSKNEQFF
few,TRBJ1-1,TRBV30,CAWEQGRNTEAFF
-,TRBJ1-2,TRBV5-4,CASSPRGGANYGYTF
-,TRBJ2-7,TRBV5-5,CASSALLGEQYF
-,TRBJ2-5,TRBV6-6,CASSYPGQSETQYF
-,TRBJ2-1,TRBV21-1,CASSIGGTGEWNEQFF
-,TRBJ2-3,TRBV5-1,CASSAGVGTDTQYF